The 21 T cell receptor beta chains reported below all come from one sample, sequenced in a study of human T cells and chemical hapten exposure. TCRdb called the 5' RACE reads again in MiXCR, with one record for every CDR3 protein. The sample has fewer than 150,000 distinct CDR3 sequences, approximately 20% seen once. It was from unfractionated whole blood that total RNA was extracted. Receptor source: a human donor in good health.

The rearrangement joins TRBV29-1 to TRBJ1-1; 8 positions match TRBD1. The CDR3 is made up of 13 amino acids. Per germline, CDR1 SQVTM and CDR2 ANQGSEA. The CDR3 DNA reads as TGCAGTTCCACAGGGGGTTCGAACACTGAAGCTTTCTTT. Protein sequence: CSSTGGSNTEAFF.

The rearrangement joins TRBV18 to TRBJ1-1; no definite D call. Per the germline V gene, CDR1 is KGHSH and CDR2 is LQKENI. The CDR3 runs to 15 residues. V lost 0 bases and J lost 1, with 9 bases in between. The CDR3: CASSPPGWKNTEAFF. CDR3 in DNA: TGTGCCAGCTCACCACCGGGGTGGAAGAACACTGAAGCTTTCTTT.

This clonotype has only a few counts. This chain links TRBV7-9 with TRBJ1-1; D not certain. The CDR3 totals 11 residues. Trimming stripped 7 bases from V and 6 bases from J, with 9 bases between. The V gene's germline CDR1 is SEHNR and CDR2 FQNEAQ (reference sequence). Here the CDR3 reads CASTPGAEAFF. CDR3 nucleotides: TGTGCCAGCACCCCCGGGGCTGAAGCTTTCTTT.

This clonotype was found a few times. The chain recombines TRBV28 with TRBJ2-4; 7 positions agree with TRBD1. The CDR3 is made up of 15 amino acids. Per germline, CDR1 MDHEN and CDR2 SYDVKM. Losses at the gene ends were 6 bases for V and 4 bases for J; bases not matched to a gene: 9. This CDR3 reads CASRPPGTVKNIQYF. CDR3 nucleotide sequence: TGTGCCAGCAGGCCGCCCGGGACAGTAAAAAACATTCAGTACTTC.

V gene TRBV18 combines with J gene TRBJ2-7; 7 positions match TRBD1. CDR1 is KGHSH and CDR2 is LQKENI in the germline V gene. V shed 4 bases and J 2 bases; nucleotides not matched to a gene: 11. There are 16 residues in the CDR3. The CDR3 sequence: CASSLLYGDSTYEQYF. The CDR3 DNA sequence: TGTGCCAGCTCACTCCTATATGGGGACAGCACCTACGAGCAGTACTTC.

The chain combines TRBV13 with TRBJ2-1; D is undetermined. CDR3 length: 14 residues. From germline, CDR1 is PRHDT and CDR2 FYEKMQ (reference sequence). V shed 2 bases and J shed 4 bases, with 9 bases lying between them. DNA of the CDR3: TGTGCCAGCAGCTTAAATGTGGTGTACAATGAGCAGTTCTTC. This sequence encodes CASSLNVVYNEQFF.

This clonotype was counted only a few times. The chain links TRBV6-1 to TRBJ2-4, with unresolved D. The CDR3 runs to 14 residues. Germline V lookup: CDR1 MNHNS, CDR2 SASEGT. The V end lost 8 bases, the J end lost 0 bases, and 11 bases lay between the germline ends. The chain's CDR3 is CASQAFLAKNIQYF. CDR3 nucleotides: TGTGCCAGCCAAGCATTCCTAGCCAAAAACATTCAGTACTTC.

This chain joins TRBV28 and TRBJ1-6; D might be TRBD1 (5 bases). Germline loops: CDR1 MDHEN, CDR2 SYDVKM. V dropped 5 bases and J dropped 18 bases, with 17 bases sitting between them. This CDR3 comprises 12 residues. The CDR3 region has the DNA TGTGCCAGCAGTGCCCCGGGGGGACGCTACCACTTT. This translates into CASSAPGGRYHF. The full variable domain, in which reference TRBV28 and TRBJ1-6 provide the parts outside the CDR3, is DVKVTQSSRYLVKRTGEKVFLECVQDMDHENMFWYRQDPGLGLRLIYFSYDVKMKEKGDIPEGYSVSREKKERFSLILESASTNQTSMYLCASSAPGGRYHFGNGTRLTVT.

In this sample, this clonotype turned up a few times. This sequence joins TRBV29-1 and TRBJ2-1, with D possibly matching TRBD1 (5 bases). The CDR3 totals 12 residues. Per the germline V gene, CDR1 is SQVTM and CDR2 is ANQGSEA. The DNA for the CDR3 is TGCAGTGGCATCAGGGTCACTCGTGAGCAGTTCTTC. Protein product: CSGIRVTREQFF.

The chain links TRBV2 to TRBJ1-1; maybe TRBD1 (5 bases). The V gene's germline CDR1 is SNHLY and CDR2 FYNNEI. The CDR3 spans 13 residues. Trimming took 7 bases from V and 6 from J, leaving 15 bases between them. CDR3 region: CASKPLGAAEAFF. The CDR3 DNA reads as TGTGCCAGCAAACCCCTTGGGGCGGCTGAAGCTTTCTTT.

This clonotype was observed a few times. This chain uses TRBV28 with TRBJ2-7; a possible D gene is TRBD1 (5 bases). V dropped 2 bases and J dropped 3 bases, with 14 bases sitting between them. The CDR3 loop spans 15 amino acids. In germline, CDR1 is MDHEN, CDR2 SYDVKM. CDR3 region: CASSLISGNRYEQYF. In DNA form, the CDR3 reads TGTGCCAGCAGTTTAATTTCAGGGAATCGCTACGAGCAGTACTTC.

This clonotype was seen only a few times. V usage is TRBV5-6 and J usage is TRBJ1-1; D is unclear. V lost 1 base to trimming and J lost 10 bases, with 17 bases between them. Germline loops: CDR1 SGHDT, CDR2 YYEEEE. This CDR3 has 14 residues. CDR3 protein: CASSLWGMGLGAFF. CDR3 bases: TGTGCCAGCAGCTTGTGGGGTATGGGCCTCGGAGCTTTCTTT.

The CDR3 loop reads CAISEQDYEQYF. CDR3 coding DNA: TGTGCCATCAGTGAGCAGGACTACGAGCAGTACTTC. This chain joins TRBV10-3 and TRBJ2-7; the D is unclear. This CDR3 comprises 12 residues. With 2 bases removed from V and 3 bases from J, the gap between germline ends came to 5 bases. Germline lookup yields CDR1 ENHRY and CDR2 SYGVKD.

This clonotype has a handful of counts. The chain is built from TRBV12-3 or TRBV12-4 and TRBJ2-3; TRBD2 matches at 13 bases. The CDR3 extends over 18 amino acids. J gave up 0 bases and V 6 bases, and 9 bases lay outside the gene matches. The CDR3: CASSGTSGEDSSTDTQYF. CDR3 nucleotides: TGTGCCAGCAGCGGGACTAGCGGGGAGGACTCTAGCACAGATACGCAGTATTTT.

J is TRBJ2-5 and V is TRBV2; tentative D call: TRBD2 (6 bases). Trimming stripped 4 bases from V and 4 bases from J, with 13 bases between. This CDR3 comprises 14 residues. Germline V lookup: CDR1 SNHLY, CDR2 FYNNEI. The CDR3 loop reads CASSGGTWGETQYF. Here the CDR3 DNA reads TGTGCCAGCAGTGGGGGGACTTGGGGAGAGACCCAGTACTTC.

A few counts support this clonotype. The V gene is TRBV28, the J gene TRBJ1-2; D possibly corresponds to TRBD1 (6 bases). Germline values: CDR1 MDHEN, CDR2 SYDVKM. This CDR3 contains 14 residues. Trimming pared 6 bases from V and 5 bases from J, leaving 16 bases between. CDR3 sequence reads: CASRRTGSGYGYTF. The CDR3 DNA follows: TGTGCCAGCAGGCGTACAGGGTCGGGGTATGGCTACACCTTC.

V gene TRBV7-8 combines with J gene TRBJ2-3, with D possibly TRBD2 on 6 matching bases. Germline V CDR1 and CDR2: SGHVS, FQNEAQ. This CDR3 is 17 amino acids long. The V end was cut by 5 bases, the J end by 0 bases, with 18 bases between. CDR3 nucleotide sequence: TGTGCCAGCAGCCCGGAGCGGGCGGCGATGAGCACAGATACGCAGTATTTT. It codes for CASSPERAAMSTDTQYF.

The rearrangement joins TRBV7-9 to TRBJ1-1; D is uncertain. Trimming shortened V by 5 bases and J by 11 bases, and 15 bases separated the two germline ends. CDR1 is SEHNR and CDR2 is FQNEAQ in the germline V gene (reference sequence). CDR3 length: 12 residues. DNA for the CDR3: TGTGCCAGCAGCCCGACACCGAGTGGGGCTTTCTTT. It specifies CASSPTPSGAFF.

The V call is TRBV18, the J call TRBJ2-6, with D perhaps TRBD2 (7 bases). With 6 bases removed from V and 2 bases from J, the gap between germline ends came to 20 bases. CDR1 is KGHSH and CDR2 is LQKENI in the germline V gene. The length of the CDR3 is 18 residues. CDR3 sequence (DNA): TGTGCCAGCTCCCCCTTTGGGGGGGGGCGCGCTGGGGCCAACGTCCTGACTTTC. Protein: CASSPFGGGRAGANVLTF.

This clonotype was detected a few times. The V and J genes are TRBV10-2 and TRBJ2-1; the match to TRBD2 covers 9 bases. Unmatched junction bases numbered 18, after V lost 10 bases and J lost 8 bases. The germline gives CDR1 WSHSY, CDR2 SAAADI. The CDR3 extends over 16 amino acids. The DNA of the CDR3 is TGCGCCACCGGGGGTAGCGGGAGAGCTCATTACGATGAGCAGTTCTTC. Encoded protein: CATGGSGRAHYDEQFF.

The chain has TRBV7-2 and TRBJ2-1, with D possibly matching TRBD2 (6 bases). Trimming left V 5 bases short and J 0 bases short, with 17 bases between. The CDR3 has 17 amino acids. The germline gives CDR1 SGHTA, CDR2 FQGNSA. CDR3 DNA sequence: TGTGCCAGCAGCACCGGGACTCGGCTCCTCTCCTACAATGAGCAGTTCTTC. Translated: CASSTGTRLLSYNEQFF.